This record looks at one T cell receptor beta chain sequence and its context. There are a few counts of this clonotype. Its cognate antigen has yet to be identified. The record has no base qualities; no much larger clone is one base away. The data are from a study of blood T cells in healthy people across ages (dated by TCRdb to between 2014 and 2017). Notes on the research overall: In model experiments, roughly one uniquely barcoded TCR beta cDNA molecule per two T cells was captured by template switching. Age-related changes in TCR beta repertoire diversity were measured in the study by deep sequencing normalized with unique cDNA molecular identifiers. Four age groups were formed from the donors: young (average approximately 16 years), middle-aged (around 40), aged (more than 55) and long-lived (approximately 80). Using the same blood draw, the study looked at two additional independent replicas of 1 million unique cDNA reads for two donors, one aged 18 to 29 and the other aged 80 or older. Broad study findings and their caveats: Donor CMV infection status was unknown, potentially confounding age-related changes in expanded clonotypes. Since profiling was done on bulk unsorted PBMCs, naive and antigen-experienced compartments could not be conclusively compared. Estimates of total diversity based on one million sequenced T cells were regarded as lower bounds and as underestimates. A strong correlation was found between observed TCR beta diversity and the percentage of naive T cells measured by flow cytometry. The long-lived group showed more naive CD4+ T cells, fewer expanded clones and increased TCR diversity than the aged group, suggesting age selection. As age increased, observed TCR beta diversity per million T cells dropped in a roughly linear way, and a significant reduction was already evident by age roughly 40.

Donors were 40 or so systemically healthy Caucasian individuals from Russia aged roughly 6 to 95 years. Each donor gave approximately 9.3 milliliters of peripheral blood, collected into EDTA-treated Vacutainer tubes. Ficoll-Paque density-gradient centrifugation was used to isolate PBMCs, with at least 7 million obtained per sample. Total RNA was extracted from PBMCs with Trizol reagent, with at least 5.5 micrograms obtained per sample. Naive CD45RAhigh/CD27high T cell percentages were measured by flow cytometry on a PBMC aliquot from every donor. Library method: 5' RACE. The sequencer listed for this sample is Illumina HiSeq 2500. The second PCR ran for roughly 6 to 11 cycles and used a J-beta primer mix along with a sample-barcoded 5' primer. Each TCR beta cDNA molecule received a unique molecular identifier from a template-switch 5' adaptor carrying 12 random nucleotides. Each sample yielded at least 3 million CDR3-containing paired-end reads. All of the RNA was converted into first-strand cDNA using the Mint cDNA synthesis kit, with a TRBC-specific oligonucleotide serving as the primer. All cDNA was treated with uracil-DNA glycosylase and then went through a first 18-cycle PCR with the universal primers M1SS and BC2_uni_R. The paper's processing steps were these. For normalization, 1 million high-quality reads, each with a distinct molecular identifier, were randomly selected from each sample. Reads sharing molecular identifiers were discarded rather than binned into consensus sequences. MiTCR, set to a Q25 quality threshold and the strictest error-elimination algorithm, was used for CDR3 identification, clonotype clustering and error correction. A nonparametric unseen species model with Euler transformation was used to estimate a lower bound on total TCR beta diversity. TCRdb reprocessing: public reads trimmed at Q25 with fastp, clones called with MiXCR, in-frame beta chains kept. Each CDR3 protein gets just one entry, which takes the most common genes and DNA from the rows behind it. The V and J calls shown here were made by TCRdb, not taken from the authors' results. The sample includes 760,000 or so distinct CDR3 sequences, with roughly 25% observed a single time. In total, the top ten clones hold more than 8.5% of the sample.

The V end gives up 5 bases and the J end 6 bases, leaving 7 bases in the junction not matched to a gene. The CDR3 sequence holds 15 residues, the cysteine and phenylalanine included. Only the CDR3 region is kept as DNA, spanning 45 bases read in frame from base 1. These sequences were also reported in another study, on T cells of mothers and their children. The second publication reports: Nine systemically healthy Caucasian individuals served as donors, namely three mothers together with their six children. cDNA synthesis consumed the entire amount of extracted RNA, loaded at around 1.5 ug RNA in each 15 ul reaction. Sample barcodes and 2-4 random nucleotides were added via the M1S primer in the second PCR. Over 10 million TCR beta CDR3 reads came from each mother, compared with 2.5 million to 3.5 million reads from each child. Thymic selection shapes the output of TCR recombination in a similar way in related and unrelated pairs, and inherited differences have a minor effect. Related mother-child pairs always showed normalized repertoire overlap that was slightly higher than in unrelated mother-child pairs, though the difference was never significant. No persistent microchimeric T cell clones were detected, at a sensitivity of roughly 100 clones per million clonotypes. The study used deep NGS to compare TCR beta repertoires of mothers and children, seeking features distinguishing related mother-child pairs from unrelated individuals. Mothers averaged 40 +/- 4 years of age and children averaged around 10 +/- 4 years. Libraries were sequenced on Illumina HiSeq 2000 with 100+100 nt paired-end reads after adapter ligation with NEBNext reagents. To avoid cross-contamination, the mother libraries and the child libraries were prepared a month apart and sequenced in separate runs. Each donor had between roughly 500,000 and 2,100,000 distinct TCR beta clonotypes identified. Naive TCR beta clonotypes were estimated from low-frequency clonotypes matched to each donor's FACS-determined naive share, without sorting.

This sequence originates from a boy under 18 in good health. Sequenced input: blood. Here the chain combines TRBV12-3 or TRBV12-4 and TRBJ2-2; 9 bases in between match TRBD1. The DNA sequence is as follows: TGTGCCAGCAGTCCTTCCGGGACAGGGCCCGGGGAGCTGTTTTTT. This is translated as CASSPSGTGPGELFF.